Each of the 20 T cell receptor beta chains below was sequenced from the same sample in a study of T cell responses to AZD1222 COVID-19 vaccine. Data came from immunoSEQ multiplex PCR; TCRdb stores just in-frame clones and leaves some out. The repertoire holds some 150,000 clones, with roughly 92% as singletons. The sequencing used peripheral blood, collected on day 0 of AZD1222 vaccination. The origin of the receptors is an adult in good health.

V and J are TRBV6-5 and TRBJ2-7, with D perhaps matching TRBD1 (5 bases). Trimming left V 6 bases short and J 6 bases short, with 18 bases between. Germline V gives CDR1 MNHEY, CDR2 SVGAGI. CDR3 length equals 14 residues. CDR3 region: CASSLHGQGTEQYV. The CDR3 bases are TGTGCCAGCAGCCTACACGGCCAGGGTACCGAGCAGTACGTC.

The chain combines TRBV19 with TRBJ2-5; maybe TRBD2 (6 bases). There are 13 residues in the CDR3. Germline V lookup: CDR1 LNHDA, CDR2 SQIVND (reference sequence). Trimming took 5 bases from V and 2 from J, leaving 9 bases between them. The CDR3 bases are TGTGCCAGTAGTGCGGGACGTCAAGAGACCCAGTACTTC. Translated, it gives CASSAGRQETQYF.

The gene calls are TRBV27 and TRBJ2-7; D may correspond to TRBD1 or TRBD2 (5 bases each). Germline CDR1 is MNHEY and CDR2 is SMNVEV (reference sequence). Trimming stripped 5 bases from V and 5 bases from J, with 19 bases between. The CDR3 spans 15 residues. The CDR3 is CASSPRGDNPHEQYV. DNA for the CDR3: TGTGCCAGCAGTCCCAGAGGGGATAACCCCCACGAGCAGTACGTC.

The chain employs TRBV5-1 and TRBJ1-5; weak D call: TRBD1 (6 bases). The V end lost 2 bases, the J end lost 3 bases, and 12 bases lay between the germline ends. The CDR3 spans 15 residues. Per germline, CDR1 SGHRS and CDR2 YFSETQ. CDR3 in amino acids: CASSLTGHNNQPQHF. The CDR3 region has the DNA TGCGCCAGCAGCTTAACAGGGCATAACAATCAGCCCCAGCATTTT.

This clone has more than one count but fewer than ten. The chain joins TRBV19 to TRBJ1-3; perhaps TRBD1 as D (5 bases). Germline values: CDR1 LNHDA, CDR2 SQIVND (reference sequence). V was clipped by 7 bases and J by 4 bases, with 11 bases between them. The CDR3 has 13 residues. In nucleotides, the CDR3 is TGTGCCAGTACCGCGGGGGACGGAAACACCATATATTTT. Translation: CASTAGDGNTIYF. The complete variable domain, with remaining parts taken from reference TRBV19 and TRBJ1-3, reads DGGITQSPKYLFRKEGQNVTLSCEQNLNHDAMYWYRQDPGQGLRLIYYSQIVNDFQKGDIAEGYSVSREKKESFPLTVTSAQKNPTAFYLCASTAGDGNTIYFGEGSWLTVV.

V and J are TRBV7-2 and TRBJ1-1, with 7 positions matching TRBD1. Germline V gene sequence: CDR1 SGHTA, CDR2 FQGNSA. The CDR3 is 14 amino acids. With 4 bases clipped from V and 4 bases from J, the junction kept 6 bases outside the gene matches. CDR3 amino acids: CASSSSSGGTEAFF. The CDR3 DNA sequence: TGTGCCAGCAGCTCCTCATCAGGGGGCACTGAAGCTTTCTTT.

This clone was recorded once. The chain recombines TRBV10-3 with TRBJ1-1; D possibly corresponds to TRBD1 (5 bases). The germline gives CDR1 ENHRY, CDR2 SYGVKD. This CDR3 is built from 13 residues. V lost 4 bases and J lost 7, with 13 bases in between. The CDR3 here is CAISGSVGVEAFF. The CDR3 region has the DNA TGTGCCATCAGTGGATCGGTAGGGGTTGAAGCTTTCTTT.

CDR3 DNA: TGTGCCAGCAGTTCTGACAGCTACGAGCAGTACGTC. Its protein is CASSSDSYEQYV. The chain couples TRBV6-2 or TRBV6-3 to TRBJ2-7; tentatively, D is TRBD1 (5 bases). Trimming took off 4 bases at V and 3 bases at J, with 7 bases between the two ends. Germline CDR1 reads MNHEY; CDR2 reads SVGEGT. CDR3 length equals 12 residues.

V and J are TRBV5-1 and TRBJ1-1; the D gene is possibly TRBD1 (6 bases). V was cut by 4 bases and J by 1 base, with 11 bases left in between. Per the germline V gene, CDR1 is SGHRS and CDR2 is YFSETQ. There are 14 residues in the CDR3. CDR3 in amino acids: CASSQTGQNTEAFF. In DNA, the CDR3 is TGCGCCAGCAGCCAGACAGGTCAGAACACTGAAGCTTTCTTT.

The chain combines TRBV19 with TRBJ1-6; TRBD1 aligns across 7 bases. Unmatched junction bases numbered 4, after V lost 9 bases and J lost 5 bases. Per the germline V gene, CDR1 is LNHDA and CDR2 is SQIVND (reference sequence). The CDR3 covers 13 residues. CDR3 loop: CASRDSNNSPLHF. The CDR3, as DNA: TGTGCCAGCAGGGACAGTAATAATTCACCCCTCCACTTT.

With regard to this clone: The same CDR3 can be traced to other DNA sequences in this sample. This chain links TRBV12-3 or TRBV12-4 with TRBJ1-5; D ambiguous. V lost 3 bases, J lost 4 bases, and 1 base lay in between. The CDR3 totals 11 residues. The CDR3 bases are TGTGCCAGCAGTTTGAATCAGCCCCAGCATTTT. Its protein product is CASSLNQPQHF.

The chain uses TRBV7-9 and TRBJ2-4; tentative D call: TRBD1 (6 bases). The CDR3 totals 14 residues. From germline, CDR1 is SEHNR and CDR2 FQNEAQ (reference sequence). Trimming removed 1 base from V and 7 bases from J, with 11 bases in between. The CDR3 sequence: CASSLGGLYNIQYF. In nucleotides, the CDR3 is TGTGCCAGCAGCTTAGGGGGGCTATACAACATTCAGTACTTC.

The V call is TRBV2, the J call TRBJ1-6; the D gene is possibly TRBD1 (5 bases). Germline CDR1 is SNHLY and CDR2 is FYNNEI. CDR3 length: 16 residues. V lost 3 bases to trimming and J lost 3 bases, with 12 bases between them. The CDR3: CASSEMGRFYNSPLHF. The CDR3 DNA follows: TGTGCCAGCAGTGAGATGGGACGGTTCTATAATTCACCCCTCCACTTT.

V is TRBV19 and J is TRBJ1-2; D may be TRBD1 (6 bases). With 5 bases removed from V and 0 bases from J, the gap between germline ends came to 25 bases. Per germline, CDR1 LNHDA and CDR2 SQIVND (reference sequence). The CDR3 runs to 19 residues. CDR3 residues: CASSPPGPGAETANYGYTF. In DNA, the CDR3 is TGTGCCAGTAGTCCGCCGGGACCAGGGGCAGAAACCGCTAACTATGGCTACACCTTC.

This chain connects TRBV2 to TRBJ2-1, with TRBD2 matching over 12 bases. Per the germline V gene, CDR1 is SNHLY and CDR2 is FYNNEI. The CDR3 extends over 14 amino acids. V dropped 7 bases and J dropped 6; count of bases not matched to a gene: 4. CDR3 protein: CASTLTSGSNEQFF. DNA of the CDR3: TGTGCCAGCACTTTGACTAGCGGGAGCAATGAGCAGTTCTTC.

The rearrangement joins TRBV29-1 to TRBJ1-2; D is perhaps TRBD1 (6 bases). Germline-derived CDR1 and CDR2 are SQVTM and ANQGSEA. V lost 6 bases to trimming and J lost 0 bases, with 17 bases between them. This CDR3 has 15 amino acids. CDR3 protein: CSVGGLTEANYGYTF. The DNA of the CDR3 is TGCAGCGTGGGGGGGCTTACAGAAGCTAACTATGGCTACACCTTC.

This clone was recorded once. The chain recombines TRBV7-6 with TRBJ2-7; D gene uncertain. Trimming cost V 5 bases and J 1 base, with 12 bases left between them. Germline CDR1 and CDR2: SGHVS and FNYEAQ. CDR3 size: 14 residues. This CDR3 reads CASSPSDMSYEQYV. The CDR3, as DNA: TGTGCCAGCAGCCCCTCCGACATGTCCTACGAGCAGTACGTC.

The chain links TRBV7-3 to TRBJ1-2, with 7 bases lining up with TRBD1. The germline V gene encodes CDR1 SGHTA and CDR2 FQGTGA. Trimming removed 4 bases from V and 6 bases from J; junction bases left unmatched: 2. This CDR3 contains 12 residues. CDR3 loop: CASSSQGNGYTF. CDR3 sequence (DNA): TGTGCCAGCAGCTCACAGGGGAATGGCTACACCTTC.

CDR3 coding DNA: TGCAGCACAGACAGCTGGTACGGCAGGGAAGGAGATACGCAGTATTTT. This codes for CSTDSWYGREGDTQYF. The chain carries TRBV29-1 and TRBJ2-3, with D perhaps matching TRBD1 (5 bases). CDR3 length: 16 residues. Trimming stripped 8 bases from V and 5 bases from J, with 26 bases between. CDR1 and CDR2 (germline): SQVTM, ANQGSEA.

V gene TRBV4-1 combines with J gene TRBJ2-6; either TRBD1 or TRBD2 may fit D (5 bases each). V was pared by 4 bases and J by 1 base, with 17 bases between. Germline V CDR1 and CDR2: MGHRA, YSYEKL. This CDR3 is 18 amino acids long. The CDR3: CASSPLVGEWSGANVLTF. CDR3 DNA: TGCGCCAGCAGCCCATTGGTGGGGGAATGGTCTGGGGCCAACGTCCTGACTTTC.